This T cell receptor (beta chain) derives from a study of CD4+ T cells in melanoma. Only in-frame clones appear in the TCRdb table, and some are missing; sequencing was by immunoSEQ multiplex PCR. The sample lists around 100,000 clones; approximately 90% were seen once. The V end lost 1 base, the J end lost 5 bases, and 3 bases lay between the germline ends. The germline V gene has CDR1 MGHRA and CDR2 YSYEKL. The CDR3 runs to 11 residues. Study results and limitations: CD8+ T cell, macrophage and B cell function reportedly correlated with neoantigen-specific CD4+ T cells. Neoantigen-specific CD4+ T cells in melanoma reportedly had diverse differentiation states.

Remarks on this clone: The antigen remains unidentified.

The chain employs TRBV4-1 and TRBJ2-7, with D unresolved. The origin of this receptor is a human donor with melanoma. Sequenced: peripheral blood. CDR3 sequence: CASSQGHEQYF. CDR3 DNA sequence: TGCGCCAGCAGCCAAGGTCACGAGCAGTACTTC.